The sequence of this T cell receptor (beta chain) was determined in a study of regulatory T cells in long-lasting Graves disease. Time point: newly diagnosed GD, antithyroid drugs for less than 3 months. With RNA extracted from PBMCs as input, the TCR library was made. Trimming shortened V by 2 bases and J by 3 bases, and 10 bases separated the two germline ends. Looked up from germline, CDR1 is SGHDN and CDR2 is FVKESK. The length of the CDR3 is 14 residues. iRepertoire HTBI primers and Arm-PCR of CDR3 regions built TCR beta libraries. TCRdb independently ran MiXCR on the multiplex PCR reads; one entry per CDR3 protein. The sample consists of 390,000 or so distinct CDR3 sequences, 10% to 15% of them appearing once. These same records also appear under a second study, on T cells in Graves' hyperthyroidism and ophthalmopathy.

The chain recombines TRBV14 with TRBJ1-2; TRBD1 is a possible D gene (6 bases). This TCR derives from a woman aged 18-30 years with Graves disease. The specimen comprised peripheral blood mononuclear cells (PBMCs), sampled at new diagnosis, from a patient treated with antithyroid drugs. Written as DNA, the CDR3 is TGTGCCAGCAGCCAATCCGGGGGCGACTATGGCTACACCTTC. Its protein is CASSQSGGDYGYTF. The full variable domain, rest sourced from reference TRBV14 and TRBJ1-2, is EAGVTQFPSHSVIEKGQTVTLRCDPISGHDNLYWYRRVMGKEIKFLLHFVKESKQDESGMPNNRFLAERTGGTYSTLKVQPAELEDSGVYFCASSQSGGDYGYTFGSGTRLTVV.